This passage covers 30 T cell receptor beta chains from one sample sequenced in a study of OX40 agonist ivuxolimab in advanced cancers. Assay used: immunoSEQ multiplex PCR; TCRdb lists only in-frame clones, some missing. Here the sample spans 70,000 or so clones, over 80% being singletons. The sample in question was CD4+ or CD8+ T cells sorted from blood, obtained in a trial of the OX40 agonist ivuxolimab. The receptors come from an adult with an advanced solid tumor such as melanoma, head and neck, liver or kidney cancer.

This clone appeared a few times. The genes are TRBV10-3 and TRBJ2-7, with 11 bases fitting TRBD2. The CDR3 runs to 13 residues. V trimming: 5 bases; J trimming: 5 bases; junction bases outside the gene matches: 2. The V gene's germline CDR1 is ENHRY and CDR2 SYGVKD. CDR3 sequence (DNA): TGTGCCATCAGTAAGACTAGCGGGAACGAGCAGTACTTC. Protein: CAISKTSGNEQYF.

CDR3 loop: CASSPKSGTGSYNEQFF. The CDR3 DNA sequence: TGTGCCAGCAGCCCAAAGTCAGGGACAGGATCTTACAATGAGCAGTTCTTC. The gene calls are TRBV7-3 and TRBJ2-1, with TRBD1 matching over 8 bases. The junction had 13 bases not matched to a gene; V was cut back by 5 bases and J by 4 bases. The CDR3 totals 17 residues. Per the germline V gene, CDR1 is SGHTA and CDR2 is FQGTGA.

This clone was recorded a few times. V gene TRBV6-1 combines with J gene TRBJ2-7; 10 bases map to TRBD1. After removal of 7 bases from V and 2 bases from J, the junction contained 8 bases not matched to a gene. The germline V gene has CDR1 MNHNS and CDR2 SASEGT. This CDR3 region has 15 residues. CDR3 sequence: CASNIPGQGTYEQYF. CDR3 sequence (DNA): TGTGCCAGCAATATCCCGGGACAGGGGACCTACGAGCAGTACTTC.

The gene calls are TRBV28 and TRBJ2-5, with D possibly TRBD1 on 6 matching bases. Germline V lookup: CDR1 MDHEN, CDR2 SYDVKM. Trimming cost V 5 bases and J 6 bases, with 16 bases left between them. This CDR3 contains 14 residues. CDR3 amino acids: CASSPTGELKTQYF. The CDR3 DNA is TGTGCCAGCAGTCCGACAGGCGAGTTAAAGACCCAGTACTTC. Full variable domain (rest looked up from reference TRBV28 and TRBJ2-5): DVKVTQSSRYLVKRTGEKVFLECVQDMDHENMFWYRQDPGLGLRLIYFSYDVKMKEKGDIPEGYSVSREKKERFSLILESASTNQTSMYLCASSPTGELKTQYFGPGTRLLVL.

As regards this clone: Other DNA sequences in this specimen translate into the identical CDR3. The J gene is TRBJ2-7, the V gene TRBV11-2; D might be TRBD1 (6 bases). CDR1 is SGHAT, CDR2 FQNNGV, per germline. CDR3 length: 15 amino acids. The V and J ends lost 0 bases and 1 base respectively, with 10 bases between them. CDR3 sequence: CASSLEGRGSYEQYF. The CDR3 nucleotides read TGTGCCAGCAGCTTAGAGGGCAGGGGATCCTACGAGCAGTACTTC. Full variable domain (rest looked up from reference TRBV11-2 and TRBJ2-7): EAGVAQSPRYKIIEKRQSVAFWCNPISGHATLYWYQQILGQGPKLLIQFQNNGVVDDSQLPKDRFSAERLKGVDSTLKIQPAKLEDSAVYLCASSLEGRGSYEQYFGPGTRLTVT.

This chain connects TRBV27 to TRBJ1-4, with D possibly matching TRBD1 (6 bases). In germline, CDR1 is MNHEY, CDR2 SMNVEV (reference sequence). The V gene lost 1 base and the J gene lost 3 bases, with 12 bases spanning the gap. The CDR3 has 16 amino acids. The CDR3 loop reads CASSLYMGAANEKLFF. CDR3 DNA sequence: TGTGCCAGCAGTTTATACATGGGGGCTGCTAATGAAAAACTGTTTTTT.

The chain combines TRBV27 with TRBJ1-2, with D unresolved. The CDR3 contains 11 residues. The germline CDR1 and CDR2 sequences are MNHEY and SMNVEV (reference sequence). V lost 10 bases and J 7 bases, leaving 13 bases between the germline ends. In DNA form, the CDR3 reads TGTGCCACCCGTACAAGAGGTGGCTACACCTTC. Translated, it gives CATRTRGGYTF.

This clone occurred a few times. The chain carries TRBV4-2 and TRBJ2-3, with D perhaps matching TRBD2 (5 bases). This CDR3 has 15 amino acids. CDR1 and CDR2 (germline): LGHNA, YNFKEQ. V was clipped by 0 bases and J by 2 bases, with 9 bases between them. CDR3 sequence (DNA): TGTGCCAGCAGCCAAGAACAGCGGACCACAGATACGCAGTATTTT. This gives the protein CASSQEQRTTDTQYF.

The chain couples TRBV7-2 to TRBJ2-7, with D tentatively TRBD1 (6 bases). V lost 1 base and J 4 bases, leaving 11 bases between the germline ends. This CDR3 is built from 14 residues. The germline CDR1 and CDR2 sequences are SGHTA and FQGNSA. Here the CDR3 reads CASSLVGTTYEQYF. The CDR3 coding sequence is TGTGCCAGCAGCTTAGTAGGGACAACTTACGAGCAGTACTTC.

V is TRBV27 and J is TRBJ2-1; D might be TRBD2 (5 bases). The germline CDR1 and CDR2 sequences are MNHEY and SMNVEV (reference sequence). V shed 7 bases and J shed 4 bases, with 17 bases lying between them. This CDR3 contains 15 residues. The CDR3 nucleotides read TGTGCCAGCAATGGTAACCTAGCAGCATACAATGAGCAGTTCTTC. Its translation: CASNGNLAAYNEQFF.

The rearrangement joins TRBV30 to TRBJ2-2; 7 bases line up with TRBD1. This CDR3 is built from 14 residues. CDR1 and CDR2 from the germline V gene are GTSNPN and SVGIG (reference sequence). The V gene end was trimmed by 3 bases and the J gene end by 4 bases; junction bases not matched to a gene: 5. Here the CDR3 reads CAWRRQGGTGELFF. CDR3 nucleotide sequence: TGTGCCTGGAGGCGACAGGGCGGCACCGGGGAGCTGTTTTTT.

J is TRBJ2-1 and V is TRBV6-6, with D perhaps given as TRBD1 or TRBD2 (6 bases each). Germline CDR1 reads MNHNY; CDR2 reads SVGAGI (reference sequence). The CDR3 loop spans 15 amino acids. The germline V and J ends were trimmed by 8 bases and 1 base, with 15 bases remaining between them. CDR3 nucleotide sequence: TGTGCCAGCGCCATAAGGGGGGTATCCTACAATGAGCAGTTCTTC. Protein: CASAIRGVSYNEQFF.

The rearrangement links TRBV29-1 to TRBJ2-4; D remains ambiguous. This CDR3 comprises 14 residues. V dropped 7 bases and J dropped 0 bases, with 13 bases sitting between them. Germline CDR1 reads SQVTM; CDR2 reads ANQGSEA. In DNA, the CDR3 is TGCAGCGCACTCTCGGCAATAGCCAAAAACATTCAGTACTTC. Its translation: CSALSAIAKNIQYF.

The chain uses TRBV13 and TRBJ1-3; 9 bases fit TRBD1. Per germline, CDR1 PRHDT and CDR2 FYEKMQ (reference sequence). The CDR3 totals 17 residues. V trimming: 0 bases; J trimming: 1 base; junction bases outside the gene matches: 4. The CDR3 DNA sequence: TGTGCCAGCAGCTTAGGCCTAGGACAGGGGTCTGGAAACACCATATATTTT. This gives the protein CASSLGLGQGSGNTIYF.

CDR3: CASSPNTYEQYF. For the CDR3, the DNA is TGTGCCAGCAGCCCGAACACCTACGAGCAGTACTTC. The V and J genes are TRBV7-9 and TRBJ2-7; D ambiguous. The V and J ends lost 5 bases and 2 bases respectively, with 7 bases between them. The CDR3 is 12 residues long. Germline V CDR1 and CDR2: SEHNR, FQNEAQ (reference sequence).

The sample holds a few counts of this clone. V usage is TRBV7-9 and J usage is TRBJ2-1; 9 nucleotides line up with TRBD1. CDR3 length equals 17 residues. Trimming took 4 bases from V and 4 from J; bases not matched to a gene: 11. Germline CDR1 SEHNR, CDR2 FQNEAQ (reference sequence). CDR3 sequence: CASSSHLRDREYNEQFF. CDR3 nucleotide sequence: TGTGCCAGCAGCTCACACCTCCGGGACAGGGAGTACAATGAGCAGTTCTTC.

The CDR3 nucleotides are TGTGCCAGCAGCTCCCAGGACAGGATTAGCACAGATACGCAGTATTTT. Residues: CASSSQDRISTDTQYF. The chain links TRBV7-9 to TRBJ2-3, with 7 nucleotides matching TRBD1. This CDR3 contains 16 residues. The germline V gene encodes CDR1 SEHNR and CDR2 FQNEAQ (reference sequence). The junction had 7 bases not matched to a gene; V was cut back by 4 bases and J by 0 bases.

This chain links TRBV5-1 with TRBJ2-7; D possibly corresponds to TRBD1 (6 bases). The V gene's germline CDR1 is SGHRS and CDR2 YFSETQ. The CDR3 covers 13 residues. Trimming stripped 0 bases from V and 3 bases from J, with 7 bases between. The CDR3 DNA reads TGCGCCAGCAGCTTGGGACAGGACTACGAGCAGTACTTC. Amino acid sequence: CASSLGQDYEQYF.

The rearrangement uses TRBV6-9 and TRBJ2-1; no clear D gene. CDR1 is MNHGY, CDR2 SVAAGI, per germline. CDR3 length: 13 amino acids. Trimming removed 10 bases from V and 3 bases from J, with 13 bases in between. The CDR3 here is CANDWMYYNEQFF. CDR3 nucleotides: TGTGCCAACGACTGGATGTACTACAATGAGCAGTTCTTC.

V and J are TRBV28 and TRBJ2-4; D is unclear. Germline CDR1 MDHEN, CDR2 SYDVKM. V lost 5 bases and J lost 0, with 14 bases in between. The CDR3 is 16 residues long. The CDR3 nucleotides are TGTGCCAGCAGTCGGTCGAGCCTACTAGCCAAAAACATTCAGTACTTC. Translated, it gives CASSRSSLLAKNIQYF. Combining the CDR3 with reference TRBV28 and TRBJ2-4 gives the whole variable domain DVKVTQSSRYLVKRTGEKVFLECVQDMDHENMFWYRQDPGLGLRLIYFSYDVKMKEKGDIPEGYSVSREKKERFSLILESASTNQTSMYLCASSRSSLLAKNIQYFGAGTRLSVL.

The gene calls are TRBV11-2 and TRBJ1-1, with D possibly being TRBD1 (5 bases). V lost 3 bases, J lost 4 bases, and 12 bases lay in between. Germline CDR1 and CDR2: SGHAT and FQNNGV. The CDR3 has 14 amino acids. The CDR3 nucleotides are TGTGCCAGCAGCTTCCTACTCGACAGCACTGAAGCTTTCTTT. This gives the protein CASSFLLDSTEAFF.

The V call is TRBV5-4, the J call TRBJ1-2, with 10 positions matching TRBD1. The V gene's germline CDR1 is SGHNT and CDR2 YYREEE (reference sequence). This CDR3 contains 14 residues. The J segment lost 2 bases and the V segment lost 9 bases, leaving 7 bases of the junction unmatched. As DNA, the CDR3 is TGTGCCACCGATACGGGACAGGGGAACTATGGCTACACCTTC. This encodes CATDTGQGNYGYTF.

The chain uses TRBV25-1 and TRBJ2-2; no clear D. Germline-derived CDR1 and CDR2 are MGHDK and SYGVNS. Trimming removed 5 bases from V and 4 bases from J, with 8 bases in between. This CDR3 has 13 amino acids. CDR3 loop: CASSNPSTGELFF. CDR3 coding DNA: TGTGCCAGCAGTAATCCATCCACCGGGGAGCTGTTTTTT. The full variable domain, rest sourced from reference TRBV25-1 and TRBJ2-2, is EADIYQTPRYLVIGTGKKITLECSQTMGHDKMYWYQQDPGMELHLIHYSYGVNSTEKGDLSSESTVSRIRTEHFPLTLESARPSHTSQYLCASSNPSTGELFFGEGSRLTVL.

The V gene is TRBV29-1, the J gene TRBJ1-3; the D is unclear. V lost 5 bases and J lost 2, with 10 bases in between. Germline CDR1 and CDR2: SQVTM and ANQGSEA. The CDR3 is 13 residues long. The CDR3 is CSVREGPGNTIYF. The CDR3 coding sequence is TGCAGCGTTCGCGAGGGTCCTGGAAACACCATATATTTT.

The rearrangement links TRBV6-5 to TRBJ2-7, with 7 bases identical to TRBD2. The CDR3 totals 13 residues. Trimming at V came to 8 bases and at J to 3 bases, leaving 7 bases not matched to a gene. The germline V gene encodes CDR1 MNHEY and CDR2 SVGAGI. The CDR3 coding sequence is TGTGCCAGCCAACTAGCGAGAAACTACGAGCAGTACTTC. Its protein product is CASQLARNYEQYF.

This chain joins TRBV25-1 and TRBJ1-3; D is unclear. The CDR3 runs 13 residues. Trimming cost V 5 bases and J 0 bases, with 5 bases left between them. Per germline, CDR1 MGHDK and CDR2 SYGVNS. The DNA for the CDR3 is TGTGCCAGCAGTAGAGGCTCTGGAAACACCATATATTTT. Translated: CASSRGSGNTIYF.

The chain is built from TRBV7-2 and TRBJ2-7; D unclear. Germline V gene lookup returns CDR1 SGHTA and CDR2 FQGNSA. The CDR3 consists of 12 residues. With 5 bases removed from V and 7 bases from J, the gap between germline ends came to 12 bases. The DNA of the CDR3 is TGTGCCAGCAGCCCCTCCGGCGGTGAGCAGTACTTC. Amino acids: CASSPSGGEQYF.

CDR3 in DNA: TGTGCCAGCAGTTTATCGAGAGGCGGGCAGGGCTATGGCTACACCTTC. Translating it yields CASSLSRGGQGYGYTF. The chain is built from TRBV27 and TRBJ1-2, with D possibly TRBD1 on 5 matching bases. The CDR3 has 16 residues. The germline gives CDR1 MNHEY, CDR2 SMNVEV (reference sequence). The V and J ends lost 0 bases and 4 bases respectively, with 15 bases between them.

The CDR3 is CASSAAGTAYGYTF. The CDR3 nucleotides read TGTGCCAGCAGTGCGGCTGGGACGGCCTATGGCTACACCTTC. This chain links TRBV2 with TRBJ1-2, with D maybe TRBD1 (5 bases). The germline V gene has CDR1 SNHLY and CDR2 FYNNEI. The V and J ends lost 4 bases and 4 bases respectively, with 13 bases between them. The CDR3 is made up of 14 amino acids.

The chain combines TRBV7-9 with TRBJ2-4; D gene uncertain. The CDR3 runs 13 residues. V gave up 2 bases and J gave up 6 bases, with 8 bases separating them. Germline CDR1 SEHNR, CDR2 FQNEAQ (reference sequence). This CDR3 reads CASSLLTLNIQYF. The CDR3 nucleotides are TGTGCCAGCAGCTTATTAACGCTAAACATTCAGTACTTC.